The 23 T cell receptor beta chains listed next were all sequenced from one sample in a study of PD-L1 blockade in urothelial cancer. Sequencing was performed with immunoSEQ multiplex PCR; in TCRdb, only in-frame clones are kept and a portion is missing. The profile shows about 52,000 clones, approximately 80% of them singletons. Regarding time point: pretreatment peripheral blood. This specimen consisted of PBMCs, obtained around atezolizumab (anti-PD-L1) treatment. These receptors all come from a man aged 45-65 years with urothelial cancer.

The chain uses TRBV7-2 and TRBJ2-3; D is ambiguous. Germline V gene data show CDR1 as SGHTA and CDR2 as FQGNSA. The V end was cut by 5 bases, the J end by 7 bases, with 16 bases between. The CDR3 totals 14 residues. CDR3 loop: CASSPSVPPNTQYF. CDR3 bases: TGTGCCAGCAGCCCCTCGGTACCCCCGAATACGCAGTATTTT.

This clone was observed a handful of times. This sequence joins TRBV5-1 and TRBJ2-1; D call uncertain. The V gene's germline CDR1 is SGHRS and CDR2 YFSETQ. V lost 2 bases, J lost 5 bases, and 11 bases lay in between. The CDR3 is 14 residues long. CDR3 loop: CASSLNSFNNEQFF. As DNA, the CDR3 is TGCGCCAGCAGCTTAAACTCGTTCAACAATGAGCAGTTCTTC.

This sequence joins TRBV11-2 and TRBJ2-1, with D possibly matching TRBD2 (6 bases). Germline CDR1 reads SGHAT; CDR2 reads FQNNGV. Trimming stripped 3 bases from V and 1 base from J, with 13 bases between. The CDR3 runs 16 residues. The CDR3 spells CASSFLTGVSYNEQFF. As DNA, the CDR3 is TGTGCCAGCAGCTTTCTAACGGGGGTGTCCTACAATGAGCAGTTCTTC.

Turning to this clone: The sample contains more than one DNA sequence encoding this CDR3. The chain recombines TRBV11-3 with TRBJ2-7; D uncertain. The CDR3 contains 13 residues. The germline gives CDR1 SGHNT, CDR2 YENEEA. Trimming cost V 5 bases and J 3 bases, with 11 bases left between them. The CDR3 DNA is TGTGCCAGCAGCCTGTCTGGCGGCTACGAGCAGTACTTC. It yields the protein CASSLSGGYEQYF.

The V gene is TRBV5-5, the J gene TRBJ1-5; 7 nucleotides align to TRBD1. The CDR3 length is 16 residues. V was pared by 4 bases and J by 6 bases, with 13 bases of the junction left unmatched. Germline V gene lookup returns CDR1 SGHKS and CDR2 YYEKEE (reference sequence). The CDR3 sequence: CASSLAWDRSRQPQHF. The DNA of the CDR3 is TGTGCCAGCAGCCTCGCTTGGGACAGATCACGTCAGCCCCAGCATTTT.

This clone appeared a few times. The chain uses TRBV27 and TRBJ1-2; the match to TRBD1 covers 7 bases. This CDR3 is built from 16 residues. The V gene end was trimmed by 10 bases and the J gene end by 8 bases; junction bases not matched to a gene: 22. Germline loops: CDR1 MNHEY, CDR2 SMNVEV (reference sequence). CDR3 sequence reads: CATLGQATARGRGYTF. CDR3 sequence (DNA): TGTGCCACCCTAGGACAGGCCACGGCGCGTGGGCGAGGCTACACCTTC.

V is TRBV9 and J is TRBJ2-1, with 12 bases lining up with TRBD2. The junction had 8 bases not matched to a gene; V was cut back by 3 bases and J by 7 bases. CDR3 length: 16 amino acids. CDR1 and CDR2 (germline): SGDLS, YYNGEE. The CDR3 reads CASSATSGGAFNEQFF. CDR3 DNA sequence: TGTGCCAGCAGCGCGACTAGCGGGGGCGCCTTTAATGAGCAGTTCTTC.

The V gene is TRBV5-1, the J gene TRBJ2-1; 8 nucleotides match TRBD2. Germline CDR1 and CDR2: SGHRS and YFSETQ. V dropped 0 bases and J dropped 8; count of bases not matched to a gene: 10. The length of the CDR3 is 16 residues. CDR3 region: CASSLAVGGGGDEQFF. Here the CDR3 DNA reads TGCGCCAGCAGCTTGGCGGTCGGGGGGGGCGGAGATGAGCAGTTCTTC.

The chain is built from TRBV14 and TRBJ2-1, with D possibly TRBD1 on 5 matching bases. Germline lookup yields CDR1 SGHDN and CDR2 FVKESK. This CDR3 has 19 residues. Deletions cut 1 base from V and 5 bases from J, with 24 bases between. DNA for the CDR3: TGTGCCAGCAGCCAAGCCCCCCGACAGAGCCCAGTCCCAAACAATGAGCAGTTCTTC. Its translation: CASSQAPRQSPVPNNEQFF.

This chain connects TRBV6-1 to TRBJ2-1, with 12 bases identical to TRBD2. CDR3 length: 14 amino acids. Per the germline V gene, CDR1 is MNHNS and CDR2 is SASEGT. V lost 8 bases and J lost 10; bases outside the gene matches: 9. Here the CDR3 DNA reads TGTGCCAGCGGGCGACTAGCGGGAGTCTTGGAGCAGTTCTTC. Translating gives CASGRLAGVLEQFF.

The rearrangement joins TRBV4-1 to TRBJ1-4; D is unresolved. CDR1 and CDR2 from the germline V gene are MGHRA and YSYEKL. CDR3 size: 12 residues. Trimming shortened V by 4 bases and J by 12 bases, and 12 bases separated the two germline ends. Here the CDR3 reads CASSLQLGELFF. The CDR3 nucleotides are TGCGCCAGCAGCCTCCAGCTGGGCGAACTGTTTTTT.

Only one count was recorded for this clone. V and J are TRBV11-2 and TRBJ2-1, with 14 nucleotides matching TRBD2. The CDR3 has 16 amino acids. Germline CDR1 reads SGHAT; CDR2 reads FQNNGV. V shed 3 bases and J 9 bases; nucleotides not matched to a gene: 7. CDR3 nucleotide sequence: TGTGCCAGCAGCTTTAATCGGACTAGCGGGAGGCGTGAGCAGTTCTTC. Encoded protein: CASSFNRTSGRREQFF.

The V call is TRBV7-9, the J call TRBJ2-7, with unresolved D. CDR3 size: 12 residues. The germline V gene has CDR1 SEHNR and CDR2 FQNEAQ (reference sequence). Trimming cost V 5 bases and J 2 bases, with 7 bases left between them. CDR3 loop: CASSAGPYEQYF. The CDR3 DNA is TGTGCCAGCAGCGCCGGTCCCTACGAGCAGTACTTC.

V gene TRBV5-1 combines with J gene TRBJ2-1, with a possible D match to TRBD2 (6 bases). CDR1 SGHRS and CDR2 YFSETQ come from the germline V gene. V dropped 0 bases and J dropped 4 bases, with 8 bases sitting between them. This CDR3 region has 14 residues. CDR3 residues: CASSLGGVYNEQFF. Here the CDR3 DNA reads TGCGCCAGCAGCTTGGGGGGGGTATACAATGAGCAGTTCTTC.

The J gene is TRBJ1-2, the V gene TRBV7-2; D possibly corresponds to TRBD1 (6 bases). The CDR3 runs 16 residues. V dropped 4 bases and J dropped 6 bases, with 21 bases sitting between them. CDR1 and CDR2 from the germline V gene are SGHTA and FQGNSA. CDR3: CASSSPFGGRADGYTF. The CDR3, as DNA: TGTGCCAGCAGCTCCCCTTTCGGGGGGCGTGCGGATGGCTACACCTTC.

The rearrangement joins TRBV5-5 to TRBJ1-2, with TRBD1 as a possible D gene (5 bases). V shed 1 base and J shed 2 bases, with 12 bases lying between them. CDR1 is SGHKS and CDR2 is YYEKEE in the germline V gene (reference sequence). The CDR3 length is 15 residues. The chain's CDR3 is CASSLYEDINYGYTF. The CDR3, as DNA: TGTGCCAGCAGCTTGTATGAGGACATAAACTATGGCTACACCTTC.

The table lists this clone with a count of one. The chain recombines TRBV5-6 with TRBJ1-1; no clear D gene. V was trimmed by 2 bases and J by 0 bases, leaving 8 bases between them. The CDR3 totals 14 residues. In germline, CDR1 is SGHDT, CDR2 YYEEEE. The CDR3 loop reads CASSFNRLNTEAFF. CDR3 DNA: TGTGCCAGCAGCTTCAACAGATTGAACACTGAAGCTTTCTTT.

V and J are TRBV5-6 and TRBJ1-6; TRBD1 matches 7 bases. This CDR3 contains 15 residues. CDR1 is SGHDT and CDR2 is YYEEEE in the germline V gene. The J segment lost 5 bases and the V segment lost 1 base, leaving 3 bases of the junction unmatched. The CDR3 DNA reads TGTGCCAGCAGCTTGAGGGGGACAGATAATTCACCCCTCCACTTT. Translating it yields CASSLRGTDNSPLHF. The full variable domain, its missing parts supplied by reference TRBV5-6 and TRBJ1-6, is DAGVTQSPTHLIKTRGQQVTLRCSPKSGHDTVSWYQQALGQGPQFIFQYYEEEERQRGNFPDRFSGHQFPNYSSELNVNALLLGDSALYLCASSLRGTDNSPLHFGNGTRLTVT.

This clone was counted only a few times. The chain has TRBV6-5 and TRBJ1-6; the D gene is possibly TRBD1 (5 bases). CDR3 size: 14 residues. The V and J ends lost 6 bases and 6 bases respectively, with 12 bases between them. Germline CDR1 reads MNHEY; CDR2 reads SVGAGI. CDR3 sequence reads: CASRPGFVNSPLHF. CDR3 DNA: TGTGCCAGCAGGCCAGGGTTTGTTAATTCACCCCTCCACTTT.

This clone occurred once. This chain joins TRBV19 and TRBJ2-1; D not resolved. CDR3 length equals 13 residues. V lost 7 bases and J lost 6, with 13 bases in between. Germline CDR1 reads LNHDA; CDR2 reads SQIVND (reference sequence). The chain's CDR3 is CASTSRQVNEQFF. CDR3 in DNA: TGTGCCAGTACTTCCAGACAAGTCAATGAGCAGTTCTTC. The full variable domain, in which reference TRBV19 and TRBJ2-1 provide the parts outside the CDR3, is DGGITQSPKYLFRKEGQNVTLSCEQNLNHDAMYWYRQDPGQGLRLIYYSQIVNDFQKGDIAEGYSVSREKKESFPLTVTSAQKNPTAFYLCASTSRQVNEQFFGPGTRLTVL.

CDR3 protein: CASSLVGDYEQYF. The CDR3 nucleotides read TGTGCCAGTAGTTTGGTAGGGGACTACGAGCAGTACTTC. This chain uses TRBV19 with TRBJ2-7, with D possibly being TRBD1 (5 bases). From germline, CDR1 is LNHDA and CDR2 SQIVND (reference sequence). Trimming pared 5 bases from V and 3 bases from J, leaving 11 bases between. The CDR3 runs 13 residues.

The gene calls are TRBV25-1 and TRBJ1-2; a possible D gene is TRBD1 (5 bases). In germline, CDR1 is MGHDK, CDR2 SYGVNS. The CDR3 is 14 residues long. Trimming cost V 6 bases and J 5 bases, with 16 bases left between them. CDR3 sequence: CASSSTGIPYGYTF. CDR3 DNA sequence: TGTGCCAGCAGCTCCACAGGAATACCTTATGGCTACACCTTC.

This clone occurred once. The DNA of the CDR3 is TGTGCCAGCAGTGACTTTAGGGCGGGGGGGGCCAATGAGCAGTTCTTC. Translation gives CASSDFRAGGANEQFF. The gene calls are TRBV9 and TRBJ2-1; 9 nucleotides agree with TRBD2. In germline, CDR1 is SGDLS, CDR2 YYNGEE. The CDR3 has 16 residues. V lost 5 bases, J lost 6 bases, and 12 bases stayed unmatched.